The 20 T cell receptor beta chains presented below share a single source sample, sequenced in a study of cytotoxic CD8 clonotypes in ibrutinib-treated CLL. Only in-frame clones appear in the TCRdb table, and some are missing; sequencing was by immunoSEQ multiplex PCR. The sample shows more than 140,000 clones, about 80% of them seen only once. Sequences were derived from PBMCs, sampled after 12 months of ibrutinib treatment. These receptors were taken from a human donor with chronic lymphocytic leukemia.

J is TRBJ1-5 and V is TRBV28; no reliable D call. V lost 2 bases, J lost 5 bases, and 19 bases lay in between. The CDR3 spans 17 residues. Germline V gives CDR1 MDHEN, CDR2 SYDVKM. In DNA form, the CDR3 reads TGTGCCAGCAGTTTACCGCCGGGGTTCACCCCTGATCAGCCCCAGCATTTT. Translation gives CASSLPPGFTPDQPQHF.

V gene TRBV7-9 combines with J gene TRBJ2-7, with D perhaps matching TRBD2 (6 bases). Per germline, CDR1 SEHNR and CDR2 FQNEAQ (reference sequence). The CDR3 is 17 amino acids. Trimming took off 4 bases at V and 1 base at J, with 20 bases between the two ends. CDR3 amino acids: CASSSPTSGEVSYEQYF. The CDR3 DNA reads as TGTGCCAGCAGCTCACCGACCTCGGGAGAAGTGTCCTACGAGCAGTACTTC.

In its sample, this clone was seen a few times. The genes are TRBV4-3 and TRBJ2-5; 10 bases agree with TRBD2. Unmatched junction bases numbered 6, after V lost 4 bases and J lost 4 bases. The length of the CDR3 is 15 residues. Germline CDR1 is LGHNA and CDR2 is YSLEER. CDR3: CASSLIIAGGETQYF. The CDR3, as DNA: TGCGCCAGCAGCCTTATCATAGCGGGAGGAGAGACCCAGTACTTC.

The rearrangement uses TRBV27 and TRBJ2-2; D uncertain. V was trimmed by 3 bases and J by 6 bases, leaving 11 bases between them. The CDR3 loop spans 14 amino acids. The germline CDR1 and CDR2 sequences are MNHEY and SMNVEV (reference sequence). CDR3 DNA: TGTGCCAGCAGTTTGTACGGGTTCGCCGGGGAGCTGTTTTTT. It encodes CASSLYGFAGELFF.

The chain has TRBV18 and TRBJ1-6, with D hard to call. The CDR3 loop spans 13 amino acids. Trimming took 3 bases from V and 6 from J, leaving 6 bases between them. Per germline, CDR1 KGHSH and CDR2 LQKENI. CDR3 protein: CASSPDANSPLHF. The DNA for the CDR3 is TGTGCCAGCTCACCTGACGCTAATTCACCCCTCCACTTT.

The V and J genes are TRBV6-6 and TRBJ2-4, with 9 bases fitting TRBD2. There are 16 residues in the CDR3. V shed 5 bases, J shed 0 bases, and the junction held 5 bases outside the gene matches. CDR1 is MNHNY, CDR2 SVGAGI, per germline (reference sequence). In nucleotides, the CDR3 is TGTGCCAGCAGTCAACTAGCGGGCGTAGCCAAAAACATTCAGTACTTC. This gives the protein CASSQLAGVAKNIQYF.

The chain employs TRBV6-4 and TRBJ1-2, with D tentatively TRBD1 (5 bases). The CDR3 extends over 18 amino acids. The V end was cut by 5 bases, the J end by 6 bases, with 28 bases between. Germline V CDR1 and CDR2: MRHNA, SNTAGT. CDR3 residues: CASSTLPDGRGTEHGYTF. For the CDR3, the DNA is TGTGCCAGCAGTACCCTTCCCGACGGAAGGGGAACCGAACATGGCTACACCTTC.

The chain combines TRBV19 with TRBJ1-5; 12 nucleotides match TRBD1. The CDR3 consists of 16 residues. CDR1 and CDR2 (germline): LNHDA, SQIVND (reference sequence). J gave up 6 bases and V 5 bases, and 8 bases lay outside the gene matches. In nucleotides, the CDR3 is TGTGCCAGTAGTGCCACCGGGACAGGGGGCTTTCAGCCCCAGCATTTT. This encodes CASSATGTGGFQPQHF.

The chain uses TRBV28 and TRBJ1-4; tentatively, D is TRBD1 (5 bases). CDR1 is MDHEN, CDR2 SYDVKM, per germline. The CDR3 runs to 17 residues. V lost 5 bases and J lost 6, with 22 bases in between. The CDR3 here is CASSTNSAGTFDEKLFF. CDR3 bases: TGTGCCAGCAGTACGAATTCAGCCGGGACTTTCGATGAAAAACTGTTTTTT.

The chain recombines TRBV7-9 with TRBJ1-4; no clear D. This CDR3 region has 17 residues. The germline V gene encodes CDR1 SEHNR and CDR2 FQNEAQ (reference sequence). Deletions cut 5 bases from V and 0 bases from J, with 16 bases between. CDR3 DNA sequence: TGTGCCAGCAGCCCGCGACGGGGAATCGCAACTAATGAAAAACTGTTTTTT. It encodes CASSPRRGIATNEKLFF.

The rearrangement links TRBV4-1 to TRBJ1-3, with D uncertain. CDR1 is MGHRA, CDR2 YSYEKL, per germline. The CDR3 covers 16 residues. V lost 1 base and J 0 bases, leaving 10 bases between the germline ends. The DNA of the CDR3 is TGCGCCAGCAGCCAAGGTCCGGGGTACTCTGGAAACACCATATATTTT. Its protein product is CASSQGPGYSGNTIYF.

The chain links TRBV14 to TRBJ1-3; D is undetermined. CDR3 length: 16 amino acids. Trimming shortened V by 4 bases and J by 0 bases, and 13 bases separated the two germline ends. Germline V lookup: CDR1 SGHDN, CDR2 FVKESK. The CDR3 DNA is TGTGCCAGCAGCCTTCAGGTAGCGCTCTCTGGAAACACCATATATTTT. It yields the protein CASSLQVALSGNTIYF.

The gene calls are TRBV19 and TRBJ2-1; no definite D call. The CDR3 totals 12 residues. Trimming took 3 bases from V and 9 from J, leaving 9 bases between them. Germline V gene data show CDR1 as LNHDA and CDR2 as SQIVND (reference sequence). CDR3: CASSMLEAEQFF. The CDR3 nucleotides are TGTGCCAGTAGTATGCTAGAGGCTGAGCAGTTCTTC.

The V gene is TRBV7-2, the J gene TRBJ1-2, with no clear D. The CDR3 sequence is 15 residues long. The germline V gene has CDR1 SGHTA and CDR2 FQGNSA. V was cut by 0 bases and J by 10 bases, with 18 bases left in between. The CDR3 nucleotides are TGTGCCAGCAGCTTAGCGGTAGGGAATTTAGGGAACTACACCTTC. It codes for CASSLAVGNLGNYTF.

J is TRBJ2-7 and V is TRBV7-9; D is uncertain. Looked up from germline, CDR1 is SEHNR and CDR2 is FQNEAQ (reference sequence). CDR3 length: 15 residues. Trimming took 1 base from V and 3 from J, leaving 13 bases between them. The CDR3 is CASSLDSVLVYEQYF. The CDR3 nucleotides are TGTGCCAGCAGCTTAGATAGTGTGCTGGTCTACGAGCAGTACTTC.

V gene TRBV30 combines with J gene TRBJ2-3; 10 nucleotides align to TRBD1. The junction had 13 bases not matched to a gene; V was cut back by 0 bases and J by 1 base. This CDR3 is 19 amino acids long. Germline CDR1 is GTSNPN and CDR2 is SVGIG (reference sequence). As DNA, the CDR3 is TGTGCCTGGAGTGTATTGGGTCTAGGGACAGGGGAAGGCACAGATACGCAGTATTTT. Encoded protein: CAWSVLGLGTGEGTDTQYF.

This clone showed up just a few times. The genes are TRBV7-3 and TRBJ2-3, with 7 bases lining up with TRBD1. The CDR3 totals 14 residues. Per the germline V gene, CDR1 is SGHTA and CDR2 is FQGTGA. V lost 5 bases and J lost 0; bases outside the gene matches: 2. CDR3 nucleotides: TGTGCCAGCAGCCGGGACAGTAGCACAGATACGCAGTATTTT. Translating gives CASSRDSSTDTQYF.

This chain joins TRBV9 and TRBJ2-7; TRBD1 matches 8 bases. Germline-derived CDR1 and CDR2 are SGDLS and YYNGEE. V dropped 3 bases and J dropped 2; count of bases not matched to a gene: 13. The CDR3 consists of 17 residues. The CDR3 nucleotides read TGTGCCAGCAGCGGGATCGAAGGACAGGGTGGTACCTACGAGCAGTACTTC. Translating it yields CASSGIEGQGGTYEQYF.

The chain carries TRBV19 and TRBJ2-2; 14 positions match TRBD2. V shed 6 bases, J shed 6 bases, and the junction held 6 bases outside the gene matches. The CDR3 is made up of 16 amino acids. Germline lookup yields CDR1 LNHDA and CDR2 SQIVND (reference sequence). The CDR3: CASSGLAGGYSGELFF. The CDR3 bases are TGTGCCAGTAGCGGACTAGCGGGAGGTTATTCCGGGGAGCTGTTTTTT.

The V and J genes are TRBV11-3 and TRBJ1-3; 7 bases agree with TRBD1. CDR3 length: 14 amino acids. Germline CDR1 is SGHNT and CDR2 is YENEEA. Trimming removed 6 bases from V and 4 bases from J; junction bases left unmatched: 6. The CDR3 sequence is CASSVTGYGNTIYF. DNA of the CDR3: TGTGCCAGCAGTGTGACAGGGTACGGAAACACCATATATTTT.